Given below is one TCR beta chain in context. Its specificity is not known. The sample is drawn from a study of cytomegalovirus exposure and HLA in healthy donors. The PCR had 60 Vbeta and 13 Jbeta primers. Only in-frame clones appear in the TCRdb table, and some are missing; sequencing was by immunoSEQ multiplex PCR. The table shows roughly 120,000 clones, with under 85% occurring only once. Findings and limits, study-wide: Later work associated roughly 17,000 TCR beta sequences with HLA alleles at 0.05 false discovery rate. In a later analysis, parvovirus B19, influenza, CMV and Epstein-Barr virus appeared linked to several top co-occurrence clusters. Being productive about 87% or about 30% of the time was typical of most TCR beta V segments in an earlier analysis.

From germline, CDR1 is SGDLS and CDR2 YYNGEE. V was shortened by 3 bases and J by 6 bases, with 20 bases between the two germline ends. The CDR3 has 16 amino acids. Sequencing used PBMCs. The chain has TRBV9 and TRBJ2-3; no clear D gene. This clonotype was sampled from a woman between 45 and 60 years old in good health and CMV-seropositive. CDR3 region: CASSADSPPPTDTQYF. In nucleotides, the CDR3 is TGTGCCAGCAGCGCCGACTCCCCGCCCCCGACGGATACGCAGTATTTT.